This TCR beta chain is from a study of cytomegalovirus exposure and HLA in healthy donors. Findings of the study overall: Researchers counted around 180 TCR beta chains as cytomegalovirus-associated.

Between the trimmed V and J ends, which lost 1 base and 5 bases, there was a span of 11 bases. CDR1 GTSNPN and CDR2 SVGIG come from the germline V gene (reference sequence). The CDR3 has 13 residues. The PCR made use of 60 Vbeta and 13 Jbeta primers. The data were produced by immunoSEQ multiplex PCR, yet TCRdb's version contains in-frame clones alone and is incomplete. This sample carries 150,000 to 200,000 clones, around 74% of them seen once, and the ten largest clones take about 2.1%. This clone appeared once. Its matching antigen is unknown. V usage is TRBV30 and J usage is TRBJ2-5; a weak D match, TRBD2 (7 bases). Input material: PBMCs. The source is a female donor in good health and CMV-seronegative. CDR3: CAWSAKGGETQYF. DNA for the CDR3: TGTGCCTGGAGTGCAAAGGGGGGGGAGACCCAGTACTTC.